This TCR beta chain was retrieved from a study of control samples from healthy donors and cancer patients. Some clones are missing from TCRdb's copy, which holds only in-frame ones; the method was immunoSEQ multiplex PCR. The profile shows roughly 68,000 clones, 65% to 85% of them singletons. Input material: blood. This clonotype was sampled from a man between 60 and 75 years old in good health.

This CDR3 is CASRPDSYRGNTEAFF. In DNA, the CDR3 is TGTGCCAGCAGACCCGACAGCTATAGGGGGAACACTGAAGCTTTCTTT. The chain employs TRBV6-6 and TRBJ1-1; possibly TRBD1 for D (5 bases). Trimming stripped 6 bases from V and 1 base from J, with 18 bases between. This CDR3 has 16 amino acids. CDR1 is MNHNY and CDR2 is SVGAGI in the germline V gene (reference sequence).